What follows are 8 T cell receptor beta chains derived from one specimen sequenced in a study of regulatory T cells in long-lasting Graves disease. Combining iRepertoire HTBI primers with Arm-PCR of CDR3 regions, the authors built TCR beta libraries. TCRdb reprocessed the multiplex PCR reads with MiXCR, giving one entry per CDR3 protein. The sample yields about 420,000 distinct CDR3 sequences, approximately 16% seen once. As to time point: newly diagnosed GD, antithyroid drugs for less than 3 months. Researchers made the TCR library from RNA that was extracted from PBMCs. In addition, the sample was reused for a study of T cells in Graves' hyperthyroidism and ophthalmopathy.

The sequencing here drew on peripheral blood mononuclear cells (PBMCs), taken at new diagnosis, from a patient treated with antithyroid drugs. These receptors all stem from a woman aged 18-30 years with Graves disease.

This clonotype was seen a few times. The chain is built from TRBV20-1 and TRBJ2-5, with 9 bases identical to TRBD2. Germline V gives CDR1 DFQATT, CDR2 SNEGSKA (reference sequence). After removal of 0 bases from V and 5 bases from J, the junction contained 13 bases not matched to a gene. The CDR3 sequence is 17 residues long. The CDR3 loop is CSARDLDNSGSRETQYF. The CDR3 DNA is TGCAGTGCTAGAGATCTGGACAATAGCGGGAGCCGGGAGACCCAGTACTTC.

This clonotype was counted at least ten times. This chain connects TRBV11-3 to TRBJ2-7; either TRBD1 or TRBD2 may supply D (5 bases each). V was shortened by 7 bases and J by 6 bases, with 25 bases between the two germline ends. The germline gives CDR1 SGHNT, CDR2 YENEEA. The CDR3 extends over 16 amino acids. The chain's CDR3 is CASTSSAGTARGEQYF. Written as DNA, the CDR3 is TGTGCCAGCACCTCTTCCGCAGGGACCGCCCGGGGCGAGCAGTACTTC.

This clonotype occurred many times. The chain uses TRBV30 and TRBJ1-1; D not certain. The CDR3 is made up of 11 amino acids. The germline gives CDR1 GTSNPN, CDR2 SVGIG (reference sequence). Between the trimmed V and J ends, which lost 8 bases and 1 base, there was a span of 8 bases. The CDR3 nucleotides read TGTGCCGCATACAGGAACACTGAAGCTTTCTTT. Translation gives CAAYRNTEAFF.

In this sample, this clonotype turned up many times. CDR3 residues: CASSHRLASSYNEQFF. CDR3 DNA: TGTGCCAGCAGCCACCGACTAGCCAGCTCCTACAATGAGCAGTTCTTC. The rearrangement uses TRBV28 and TRBJ2-1, with 7 bases fitting TRBD2. The CDR3 consists of 16 residues. Germline values: CDR1 MDHEN, CDR2 SYDVKM. V lost 6 bases, J lost 0 bases, and 8 bases stayed unmatched.

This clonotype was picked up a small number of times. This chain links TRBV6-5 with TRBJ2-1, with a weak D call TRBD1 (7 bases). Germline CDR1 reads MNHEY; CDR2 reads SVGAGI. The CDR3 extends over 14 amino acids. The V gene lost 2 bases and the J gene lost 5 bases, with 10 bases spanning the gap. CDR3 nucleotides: TGTGCCAGCAGTTACGCGGGACAGAACAATGAGCAGTTCTTC. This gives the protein CASSYAGQNNEQFF.

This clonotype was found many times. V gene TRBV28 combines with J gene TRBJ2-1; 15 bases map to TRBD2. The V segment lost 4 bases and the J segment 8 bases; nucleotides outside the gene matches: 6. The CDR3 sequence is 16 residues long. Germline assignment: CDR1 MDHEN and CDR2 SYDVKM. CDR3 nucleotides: TGTGCCAGCAGTTCCAGGACTAGCGGGAGGGCCTATGAGCAGTTCTTC. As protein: CASSSRTSGRAYEQFF.

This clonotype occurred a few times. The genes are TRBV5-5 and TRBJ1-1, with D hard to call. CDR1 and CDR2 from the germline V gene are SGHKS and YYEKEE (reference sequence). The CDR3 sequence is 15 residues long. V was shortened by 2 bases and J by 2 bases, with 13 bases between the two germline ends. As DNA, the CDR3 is TGTGCCAGCAGCTTAATCCCCCAACGTAACACTGAAGCTTTCTTT. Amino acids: CASSLIPQRNTEAFF.

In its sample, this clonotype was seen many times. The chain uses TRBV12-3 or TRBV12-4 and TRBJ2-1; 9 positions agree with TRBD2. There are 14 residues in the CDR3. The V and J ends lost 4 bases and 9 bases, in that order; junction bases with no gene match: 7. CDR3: CASSYSGRISEQFF. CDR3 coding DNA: TGTGCCAGCAGTTATAGCGGGAGAATTAGTGAGCAGTTCTTC.